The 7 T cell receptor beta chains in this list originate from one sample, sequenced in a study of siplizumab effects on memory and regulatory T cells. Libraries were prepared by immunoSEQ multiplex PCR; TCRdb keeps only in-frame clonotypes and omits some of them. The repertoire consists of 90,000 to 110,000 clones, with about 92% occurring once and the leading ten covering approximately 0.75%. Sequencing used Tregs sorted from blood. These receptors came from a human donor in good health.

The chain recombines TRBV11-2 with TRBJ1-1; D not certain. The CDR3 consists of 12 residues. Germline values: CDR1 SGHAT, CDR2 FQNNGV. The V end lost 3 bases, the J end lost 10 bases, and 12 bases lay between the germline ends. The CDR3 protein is CASSFGRVRAFF. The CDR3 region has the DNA TGTGCCAGCAGCTTTGGCAGAGTGAGAGCTTTCTTT.

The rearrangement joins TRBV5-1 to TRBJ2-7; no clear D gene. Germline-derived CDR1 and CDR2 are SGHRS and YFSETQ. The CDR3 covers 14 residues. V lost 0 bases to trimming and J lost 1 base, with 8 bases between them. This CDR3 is CASSLVTLSYEQYF. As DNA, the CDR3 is TGCGCCAGCAGCTTGGTCACACTATCCTACGAGCAGTACTTC.

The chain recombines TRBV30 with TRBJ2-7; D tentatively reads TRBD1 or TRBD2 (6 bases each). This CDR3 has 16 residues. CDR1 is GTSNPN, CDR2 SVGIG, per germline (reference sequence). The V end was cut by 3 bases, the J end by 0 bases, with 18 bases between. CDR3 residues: CAWSALGGGLSYEQYF. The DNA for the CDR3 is TGTGCCTGGAGCGCCCTAGGTGGGGGGCTCTCCTACGAGCAGTACTTC.

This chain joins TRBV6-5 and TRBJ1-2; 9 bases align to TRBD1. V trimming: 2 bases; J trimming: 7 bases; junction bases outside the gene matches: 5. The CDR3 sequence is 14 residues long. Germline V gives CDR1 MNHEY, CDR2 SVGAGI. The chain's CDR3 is CASSYEGQGFGYTF. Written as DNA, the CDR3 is TGTGCCAGCAGTTACGAGGGACAGGGTTTTGGCTACACCTTC.

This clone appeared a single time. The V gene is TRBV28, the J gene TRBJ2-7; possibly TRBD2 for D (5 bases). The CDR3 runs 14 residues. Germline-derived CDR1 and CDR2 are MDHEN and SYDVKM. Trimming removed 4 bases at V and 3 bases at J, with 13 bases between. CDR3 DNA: TGTGCCAGCAGTTCTCAGCGGTCTGGCTACGAGCAGTACTTC. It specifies CASSSQRSGYEQYF.

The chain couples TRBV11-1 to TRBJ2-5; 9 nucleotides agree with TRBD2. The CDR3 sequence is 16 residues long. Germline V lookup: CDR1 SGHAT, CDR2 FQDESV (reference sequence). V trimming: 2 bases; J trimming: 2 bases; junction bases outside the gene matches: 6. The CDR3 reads CASSLTLAGIQETQYF. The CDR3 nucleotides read TGTGCCAGCAGCTTAACGCTAGCGGGGATACAAGAGACCCAGTACTTC.

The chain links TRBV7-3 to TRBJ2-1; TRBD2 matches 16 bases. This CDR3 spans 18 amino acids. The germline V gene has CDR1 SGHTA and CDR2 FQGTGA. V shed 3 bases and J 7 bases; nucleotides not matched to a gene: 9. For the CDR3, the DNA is TGTGCCAGCAGCTTTCGGGGACTAGCGGGAGGGCCTCGTAATGAGCAGTTCTTC. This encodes CASSFRGLAGGPRNEQFF.